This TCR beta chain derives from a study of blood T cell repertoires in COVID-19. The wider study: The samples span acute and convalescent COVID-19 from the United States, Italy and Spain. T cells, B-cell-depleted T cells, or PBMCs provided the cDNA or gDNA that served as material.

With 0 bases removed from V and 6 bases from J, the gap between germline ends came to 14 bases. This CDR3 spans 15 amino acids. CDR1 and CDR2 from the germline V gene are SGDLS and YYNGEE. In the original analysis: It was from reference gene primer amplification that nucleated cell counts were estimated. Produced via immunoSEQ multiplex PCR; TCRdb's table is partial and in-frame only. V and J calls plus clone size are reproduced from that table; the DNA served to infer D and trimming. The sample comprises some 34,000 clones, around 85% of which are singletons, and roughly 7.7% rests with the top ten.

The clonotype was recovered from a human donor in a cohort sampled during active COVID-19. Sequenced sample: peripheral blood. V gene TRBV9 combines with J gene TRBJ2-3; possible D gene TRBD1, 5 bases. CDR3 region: CASSVDVWGSDTQYF. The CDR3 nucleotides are TGTGCCAGCAGCGTAGATGTTTGGGGCAGCGATACGCAGTATTTT.